The clone carrying this T cell receptor beta chain was recorded many times. Its antigen is undetermined. CDR3 regions of TCR beta were amplified from RNA transcripts. HTBI-primed RT-PCR formed the first round, and a multiplex PCR formed the second. TCRdb re-called the multiplex PCR reads through MiXCR, storing one row per CDR3 protein. Counted here are some 1.1 million distinct CDR3 sequences, roughly 35% occurring once; the ten biggest clones make up approximately 12%. Germline V gene data show CDR1 as SQVTM and CDR2 as ANQGSEA. V was clipped by 2 bases and J by 5 bases; unmatched bases: 14. The CDR3 has 17 amino acids. These data belong to a study of Graves' ophthalmopathy and Graves' hyperthyroidism. Findings of the study overall: A 13-signature model separated ophthalmopathy from stable hyperthyroidism, around 90% sensitivity, roughly 80% specificity. Most thyroid clonotypes expanded beyond 0.001 frequency were also found in blood.

Exclusion criteria comprised other autoimmune diseases, uncontrolled infections, pregnancy or lactation in patients. This chain uses TRBV29-1 with TRBJ2-2; 7 bases match TRBD1. The receptor was isolated from an adult man with Graves' hyperthyroidism. Sequenced material: peripheral blood or thyroid tissue (not recorded which). DNA of the CDR3: TGCAGCGTTGAACTTTACAGGGGACGCCGAGGTACCGGGGAGCTGTTTTTT. It translates to CSVELYRGRRGTGELFF.